This is a list of T cell receptor beta chains from one sample in a study of blood T cell repertoires in COVID-19. Profiled with immunoSEQ multiplex PCR; TCRdb holds only in-frame clones, not every one. The sample includes about 480,000 clones, roughly 90% of them seen just once. The sequenced material came from PBMCs or T cells enriched from blood (not recorded which). These TCRs come from a woman between 35 and 50 years old who had recovered from COVID-19. The CDR3 runs from the conserved cysteine through the conserved F or W. A D gene is named only where the DNA matches it firmly. The size field is filled for only some rows; it gives once, few, many or a size class.

clone_size: .; v_call: TRBV21-1; d_call: .; j_call: TRBJ2-2; cdr3_aa: CASTTRETTDETGELFF; cdr3_nt: TGTGCCAGCACTACAAGGGAGACAACCGATGAGACCGGGGAGCTGTTTTTT
clone_size: .; v_call: TRBV5-1; d_call: .; j_call: TRBJ2-1; cdr3_aa: CASSLAVARGYNEQFF; cdr3_nt: TGCGCCAGCAGCTTAGCTGTAGCTCGGGGCTACAATGAGCAGTTCTTC
clone_size: .; v_call: TRBV29-1; d_call: .; j_call: TRBJ1-5; cdr3_aa: CSVEGGVGQPQHF; cdr3_nt: TGCAGCGTTGAGGGAGGGGTCGGTCAGCCCCAGCATTTT
clone_size: .; v_call: TRBV24-1; d_call: TRBD1; j_call: TRBJ1-3; cdr3_aa: CATSDRDRTGANTIYF; cdr3_nt: TGTGCCACCAGTGACCGGGACAGGACAGGGGCAAACACCATATATTTT
clone_size: .; v_call: TRBV10-1; d_call: TRBD2; j_call: TRBJ2-7; cdr3_aa: CASSVGTSGSQQYF; cdr3_nt: TGCGCCAGCTCTGTGGGGACTAGCGGGAGTCAGCAGTACTTC
clone_size: .; v_call: TRBV20-1; d_call: .; j_call: TRBJ2-5; cdr3_aa: CSARGGETQYF; cdr3_nt: TGCAGTGCTAGAGGAGGGGAGACCCAGTACTTC
clone_size: .; v_call: TRBV11-2; d_call: .; j_call: TRBJ1-2; cdr3_aa: CASSLGRGWTNYGYTF; cdr3_nt: TGTGCCAGCAGCTTAGGTCGAGGGTGGACTAACTATGGCTACACCTTC
clone_size: .; v_call: TRBV5-6; d_call: .; j_call: TRBJ2-3; cdr3_aa: CASSLQGRGDTQYF; cdr3_nt: TGTGCCAGCAGCTTACAGGGTCGGGGAGATACGCAGTATTTT
clone_size: many; v_call: TRBV5-1; d_call: .; j_call: TRBJ1-5; cdr3_aa: CASSLSPQGTNQPQHF; cdr3_nt: TGCGCCAGCAGCTTGTCCCCTCAGGGTACGAATCAGCCCCAGCATTTT
clone_size: .; v_call: TRBV11-2; d_call: TRBD2; j_call: TRBJ2-7; cdr3_aa: CASSLETSGRFNEQYF; cdr3_nt: TGTGCCAGCAGCTTAGAGACTAGCGGGAGGTTCAACGAGCAGTACTTC
clone_size: .; v_call: TRBV15; d_call: TRBD2; j_call: TRBJ2-3; cdr3_aa: CATSSPGTSIDTQYF; cdr3_nt: TGTGCCACCAGCTCCCCGGGGACTAGCATCGATACGCAGTATTTT
clone_size: .; v_call: TRBV4-3; d_call: .; j_call: TRBJ1-2; cdr3_aa: CASSQDGRTASPNYGYTF; cdr3_nt: TGCGCCAGCAGCCAAGATGGGAGAACCGCAAGTCCTAACTATGGCTACACCTTC
clone_size: .; v_call: TRBV19; d_call: .; j_call: TRBJ2-7; cdr3_aa: CASSMRQHPYEQYF; cdr3_nt: TGTGCCAGTAGTATGAGGCAGCACCCCTACGAGCAGTACTTC
clone_size: .; v_call: TRBV27; d_call: .; j_call: TRBJ2-2; cdr3_aa: CASSFSIYWDGGRTGELFF; cdr3_nt: TGTGCCAGCAGTTTTTCCATTTACTGGGACGGGGGGCGTACCGGGGAGCTGTTTTTT
clone_size: .; v_call: TRBV2; d_call: .; j_call: TRBJ2-2; cdr3_aa: CASRPRQTTGELFF; cdr3_nt: TGTGCCAGCCGTCCCCGACAGACCACCGGGGAGCTGTTTTTT
clone_size: few; v_call: TRBV10-1; d_call: TRBD2; j_call: TRBJ2-1; cdr3_aa: CASSSGGPWGEQFF; cdr3_nt: TGCGCCAGCAGTTCGGGAGGGCCTTGGGGTGAGCAGTTCTTC
clone_size: .; v_call: TRBV12-5; d_call: .; j_call: TRBJ2-2; cdr3_aa: CASGHAVGGELFF; cdr3_nt: TGTGCTAGTGGCCACGCGGTAGGCGGGGAGCTGTTTTTT
clone_size: .; v_call: TRBV4-1; d_call: .; j_call: TRBJ2-7; cdr3_aa: CASSRQEVGYEQYF; cdr3_nt: TGCGCCAGCAGCCGCCAAGAGGTGGGCTACGAGCAGTACTTC
clone_size: .; v_call: TRBV15; d_call: TRBD1; j_call: TRBJ1-2; cdr3_aa: CATSRAGQGAGYTF; cdr3_nt: TGTGCCACCAGCAGGGCTGGACAGGGTGCTGGCTACACCTTC
clone_size: .; v_call: TRBV7-6; d_call: TRBD2; j_call: TRBJ2-1; cdr3_aa: CASSLGTSGNEQFF; cdr3_nt: TGTGCCAGCAGCTTAGGTACTAGCGGCAATGAGCAGTTCTTC
clone_size: .; v_call: TRBV19; d_call: TRBD1; j_call: TRBJ1-5; cdr3_aa: CASRPTGGNQPQHF; cdr3_nt: TGTGCCAGTAGGCCGACAGGGGGCAATCAGCCCCAGCATTTT
clone_size: .; v_call: TRBV5-8; d_call: .; j_call: TRBJ1-5; cdr3_aa: CASTINSHNQPQHF; cdr3_nt: TGTGCCAGCACAATAAACAGTCACAATCAGCCCCAGCATTTT